The TCR beta chain under discussion was sequenced for a study of technical replicates of blood from a few donors. The data were produced by immunoSEQ multiplex PCR, yet TCRdb's version contains in-frame clones alone and is incomplete. The sample shows about 75,000 clones, around 97% of them seen only once. The sample was T cells isolated from PBMCs. The source is a human donor in good health.

In DNA, the CDR3 is TGTGCCAGCAGCTCCGGGACAGGGACGAAGGAGCAGTTCTTC. It is translated as CASSSGTGTKEQFF. The chain combines TRBV27 with TRBJ2-1; TRBD1 agrees at 9 bases. CDR1 and CDR2 (germline): MNHEY, SMNVEV (reference sequence). The CDR3 is 14 residues long. With V trimmed by 6 bases and J by 10 bases, 10 bases remained unmatched.